One and the same sample provided the 11 T cell receptor beta chains below, sequenced in a study of cytomegalovirus exposure and HLA in healthy donors. The PCR had 60 Vbeta and 13 Jbeta primers. Repertoires were generated with immunoSEQ multiplex PCR, while TCRdb's copy carries only in-frame clones and drops some. The data contain some 180,000 clones, about 69% of them singletons. The sequenced material came from PBMCs. Receptors were obtained from a male donor in good health and CMV-seronegative.

The chain joins TRBV28 to TRBJ2-7; 7 bases align to TRBD1. Germline V lookup: CDR1 MDHEN, CDR2 SYDVKM. The CDR3 sequence is 13 residues long. J lost 2 bases, V lost 7 bases, and 5 bases had no gene match. The CDR3, as DNA: TGTGCCAGCATTCCGGGACAGACCTACGAGCAGTACTTC. Residues: CASIPGQTYEQYF. Using reference TRBV28 and TRBJ2-7 for the parts outside the CDR3, the full variable domain is DVKVTQSSRYLVKRTGEKVFLECVQDMDHENMFWYRQDPGLGLRLIYFSYDVKMKEKGDIPEGYSVSREKKERFSLILESASTNQTSMYLCASIPGQTYEQYFGPGTRLTVT.

The chain has TRBV6-5 and TRBJ1-3; no definite D call. From germline, CDR1 is MNHEY and CDR2 SVGAGI. The CDR3 has 13 residues. Trimming took 4 bases from V and 2 from J, leaving 6 bases between them. Here the CDR3 reads CASSSPTGNTIYF. The DNA of the CDR3 is TGTGCCAGCAGTTCCCCAACTGGAAACACCATATATTTT.

V usage is TRBV9 and J usage is TRBJ2-1; 7 positions match TRBD2. The V segment lost 2 bases and the J segment 2 bases; nucleotides outside the gene matches: 4. Germline-derived CDR1 and CDR2 are SGDLS and YYNGEE. The CDR3 is made up of 15 amino acids. CDR3 in DNA: TGTGCCAGCAGCGTCGCTAGCGGAACCTACAATGAGCAGTTCTTC. This gives the protein CASSVASGTYNEQFF.

This clone has just a few counts. The chain combines TRBV30 with TRBJ1-6, with 8 bases matching TRBD1. After removal of 2 bases from V and 5 bases from J, the junction contained 2 bases not matched to a gene. Germline lookup yields CDR1 GTSNPN and CDR2 SVGIG (reference sequence). The CDR3 is made up of 14 amino acids. Here the CDR3 DNA reads TGTGCCTGGAGTCGGACAGGGAATAATTCACCCCTCCACTTT. Translation gives CAWSRTGNNSPLHF. Full variable domain (missing parts from reference TRBV30 and TRBJ1-6): SQTIHQWPATLVQPVGSPLSLECTVEGTSNPNLYWYRQAAGRGLQLLFYSVGIGQISSEVPQNLSASRPQDRQFILSSKKLLLSDSGFYLCAWSRTGNNSPLHFGNGTRLTVT.

This rearrangement joins TRBV4-3 to TRBJ2-4, with 10 bases fitting TRBD1. CDR1 and CDR2 from the germline V gene are LGHNA and YSLEER. The CDR3 consists of 20 residues. Trimming at V came to 2 bases and at J to 1 base, leaving 14 bases not matched to a gene. The CDR3 nucleotides read TGCGCCAGCAGCCAACTGCTCCCGGGACAGGGGACCCCCGCCAAAAACATTCAGTACTTC. Translating gives CASSQLLPGQGTPAKNIQYF.

This chain joins TRBV28 and TRBJ1-5; TRBD1 aligns across 8 bases. Germline CDR1 reads MDHEN; CDR2 reads SYDVKM. This CDR3 comprises 17 residues. The V and J ends lost 3 bases and 4 bases, in that order; junction bases with no gene match: 11. The CDR3 DNA reads TGTGCCAGCAGTTTCCGCCCAGGGGGCAGTAGTAATCAGCCCCAGCATTTT. This encodes CASSFRPGGSSNQPQHF.

This chain joins TRBV28 and TRBJ2-7, with TRBD1 identical over 7 bases. CDR1 and CDR2 (germline): MDHEN, SYDVKM. Losses at the gene ends were 2 bases for V and 0 bases for J; bases not matched to a gene: 4. The CDR3 sequence is 15 residues long. CDR3 in DNA: TGTGCCAGCAGTTTAAGACGGGACAGCTCCTACGAGCAGTACTTC. It specifies CASSLRRDSSYEQYF. The variable domain in full, completed from reference TRBV28 and TRBJ2-7, reads DVKVTQSSRYLVKRTGEKVFLECVQDMDHENMFWYRQDPGLGLRLIYFSYDVKMKEKGDIPEGYSVSREKKERFSLILESASTNQTSMYLCASSLRRDSSYEQYFGPGTRLTVT.

The chain joins TRBV28 to TRBJ1-5; tentative D call: TRBD1 (6 bases). This CDR3 has 14 amino acids. Germline CDR1 reads MDHEN; CDR2 reads SYDVKM. V gave up 3 bases and J gave up 7 bases, with 13 bases separating them. The CDR3 protein is CASSLGGGGQPQHF. For the CDR3, the DNA is TGTGCCAGCAGTTTGGGAGGGGGAGGGCAGCCCCAGCATTTT.

CDR3 bases: TGTGCCAGCAGCACCCAGGGGGGTGAAGAGACCCAGTACTTC. This sequence encodes CASSTQGGEETQYF. The V and J genes are TRBV7-3 and TRBJ2-5, with a possible D match to TRBD1 (7 bases). The CDR3 has 14 amino acids. Germline V gene data show CDR1 as SGHTA and CDR2 as FQGTGA. The ends were cut back, 5 bases at V and 3 bases at J, with 13 bases in the middle.

The chain links TRBV4-3 to TRBJ1-3; D unclear. The CDR3 spans 15 residues. V was clipped by 0 bases and J by 2 bases, with 8 bases between them. Looked up from germline, CDR1 is LGHNA and CDR2 is YSLEER. CDR3 DNA sequence: TGCGCCAGCAGCCAAGATGAGTTAGCTGGAAACACCATATATTTT. Amino acid sequence: CASSQDELAGNTIYF.

The rearrangement links TRBV12-5 to TRBJ2-4, with D possibly TRBD1 on 6 matching bases. V was clipped by 5 bases and J by 1 base, with 6 bases between them. CDR1 is LGHNT and CDR2 is FRNRAP in the germline V gene. CDR3 length: 13 residues. In DNA, the CDR3 is TGTGCTAGTGGTAGGGGGGCCAAAAACATTCAGTACTTC. Residues: CASGRGAKNIQYF.